The T cell receptor (beta chain) under discussion was sequenced for a study of identical twins. Whole-study results and caveats: Abundant beta clonotypes from cord blood bore fewer insertions; memory repertoires lacked this pattern.

On this clonotype itself: Its antigen remains unidentified.

Unique molecular identifiers were present on cDNA, and template switching added a universal primer site. TCRdb passed the 5' RACE reads through MiXCR, listing each CDR3 protein once. The sample has 1.5 million to 2 million distinct CDR3 sequences, about 32% seen once. Sequenced material: cord blood. This TCR was recovered from a newborn girl in good health.

The CDR3 DNA is TGCAGTGCTGTAGACTTGTCCCCTTACAATGAGCAGTTCTTC. As protein: CSAVDLSPYNEQFF. J is TRBJ2-1 and V is TRBV20-1; no clear D gene. Per germline, CDR1 DFQATT and CDR2 SNEGSKA (reference sequence). Trimming took off 5 bases at V and 4 bases at J, with 15 bases between the two ends. This CDR3 contains 14 residues.